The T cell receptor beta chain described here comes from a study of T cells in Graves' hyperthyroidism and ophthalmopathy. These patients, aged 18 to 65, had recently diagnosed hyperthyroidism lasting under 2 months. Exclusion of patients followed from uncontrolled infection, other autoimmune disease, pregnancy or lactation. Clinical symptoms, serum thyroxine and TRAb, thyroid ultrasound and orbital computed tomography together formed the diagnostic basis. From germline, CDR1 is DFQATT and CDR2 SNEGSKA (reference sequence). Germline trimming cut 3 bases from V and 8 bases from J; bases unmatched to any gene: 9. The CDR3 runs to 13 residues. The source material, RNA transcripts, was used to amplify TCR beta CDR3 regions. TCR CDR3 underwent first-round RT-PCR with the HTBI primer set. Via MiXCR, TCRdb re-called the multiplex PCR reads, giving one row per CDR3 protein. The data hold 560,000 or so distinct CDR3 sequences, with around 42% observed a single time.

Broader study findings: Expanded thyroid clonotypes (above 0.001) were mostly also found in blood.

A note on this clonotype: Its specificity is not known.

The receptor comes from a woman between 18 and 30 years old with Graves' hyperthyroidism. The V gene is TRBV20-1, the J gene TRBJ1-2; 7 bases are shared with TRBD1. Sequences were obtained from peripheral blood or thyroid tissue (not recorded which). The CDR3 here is CSARLPAGGGYTF. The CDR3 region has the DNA TGCAGTGCTAGGCTTCCGGCAGGGGGGGGCTACACCTTC.